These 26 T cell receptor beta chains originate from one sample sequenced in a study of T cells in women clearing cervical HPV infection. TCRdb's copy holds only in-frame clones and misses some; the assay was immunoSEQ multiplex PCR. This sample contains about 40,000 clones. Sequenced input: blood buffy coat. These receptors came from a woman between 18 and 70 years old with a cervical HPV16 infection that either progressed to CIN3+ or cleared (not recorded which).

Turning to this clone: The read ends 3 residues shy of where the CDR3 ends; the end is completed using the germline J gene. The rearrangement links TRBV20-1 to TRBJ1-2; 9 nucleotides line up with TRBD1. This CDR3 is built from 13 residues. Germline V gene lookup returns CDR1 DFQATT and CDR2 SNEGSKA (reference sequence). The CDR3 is CSAREDRGLGYTF. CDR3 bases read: TGCAGTGCTAGAGAGGACAGGGGCCTGGGC.

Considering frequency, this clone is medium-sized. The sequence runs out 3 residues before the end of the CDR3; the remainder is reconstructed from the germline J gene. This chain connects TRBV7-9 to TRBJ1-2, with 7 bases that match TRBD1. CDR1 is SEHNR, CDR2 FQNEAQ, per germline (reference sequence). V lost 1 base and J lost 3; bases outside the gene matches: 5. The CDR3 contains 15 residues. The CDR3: CASSLVVTGDYGYTF. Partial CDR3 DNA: TGTGCCAGCAGCTTAGTAGTTACAGGGGACTATGGC. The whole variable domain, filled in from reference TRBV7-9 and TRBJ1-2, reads DTGVSQNPRHKITKRGQNVTFRCDPISEHNRLYWYRQTLGQGPEFLTYFQNEAQLEKSRLLSDRFSAERPKGSFSTLEIQRTEQGDSAMYLCASSLVVTGDYGYTFGSGTRLTVV.

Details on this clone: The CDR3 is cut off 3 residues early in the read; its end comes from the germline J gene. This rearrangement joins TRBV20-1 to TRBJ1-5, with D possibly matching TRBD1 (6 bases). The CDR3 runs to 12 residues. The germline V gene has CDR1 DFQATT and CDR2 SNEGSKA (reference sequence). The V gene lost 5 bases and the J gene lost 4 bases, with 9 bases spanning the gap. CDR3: CSAPQGNQPQHF. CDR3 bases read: TGCAGTGCTCCACAGGGAAATCAGCCC.

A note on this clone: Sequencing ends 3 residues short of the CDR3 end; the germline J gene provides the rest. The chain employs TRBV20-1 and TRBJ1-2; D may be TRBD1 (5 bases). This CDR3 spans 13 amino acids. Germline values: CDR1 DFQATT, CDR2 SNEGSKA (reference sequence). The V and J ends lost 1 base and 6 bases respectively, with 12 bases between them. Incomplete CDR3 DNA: TGCAGTGCTAGAGGGGGAGGGGTGGATGGC. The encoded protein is CSARGGGVDG. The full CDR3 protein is CSARGGGVDGYTF.

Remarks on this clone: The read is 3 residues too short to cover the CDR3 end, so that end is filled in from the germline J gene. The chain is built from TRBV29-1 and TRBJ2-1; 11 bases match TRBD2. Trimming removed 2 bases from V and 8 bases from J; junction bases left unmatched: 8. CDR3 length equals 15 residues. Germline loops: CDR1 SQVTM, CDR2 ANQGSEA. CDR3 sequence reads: CSVESVAGGVDEQFF. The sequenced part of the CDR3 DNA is TGCAGCGTTGAATCGGTAGCGGGAGGGGTCGATGAG.

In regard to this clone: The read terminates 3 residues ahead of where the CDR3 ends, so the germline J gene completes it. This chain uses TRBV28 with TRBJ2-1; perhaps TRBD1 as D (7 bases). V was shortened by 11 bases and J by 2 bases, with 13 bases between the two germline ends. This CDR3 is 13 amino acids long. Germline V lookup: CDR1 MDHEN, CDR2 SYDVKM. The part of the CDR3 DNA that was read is TGTGCCGTACAGGGGAGGACCTACAATGAG. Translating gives CAVQGRTYNE. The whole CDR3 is CAVQGRTYNEQFF. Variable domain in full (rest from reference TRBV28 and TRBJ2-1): DVKVTQSSRYLVKRTGEKVFLECVQDMDHENMFWYRQDPGLGLRLIYFSYDVKMKEKGDIPEGYSVSREKKERFSLILESASTNQTSMYLCAVQGRTYNEQFFGPGTRLTVL.

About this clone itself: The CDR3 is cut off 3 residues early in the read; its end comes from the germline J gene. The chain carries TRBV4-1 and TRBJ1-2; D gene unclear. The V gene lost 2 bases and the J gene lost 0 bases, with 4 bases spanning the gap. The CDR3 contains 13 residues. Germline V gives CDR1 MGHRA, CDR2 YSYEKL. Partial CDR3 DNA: TGCGCCAGCAGCCAAACAGCTAACTATGGC. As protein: CASSQTANYG. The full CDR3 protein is CASSQTANYGYTF.

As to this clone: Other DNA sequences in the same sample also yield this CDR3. CDR3 region: CASSLTGGNTIYF. The CDR3 bases that were read are TGTGCCAGTAGTCTGACAGGGGGAAACACC. The chain employs TRBV19 and TRBJ1-3, with TRBD1 identical over 7 bases. The read ends 3 residues early relative to the CDR3; the germline J gene fills the gap. The trim removed 5 bases at V and 4 bases at J, leaving 2 bases unmatched. Germline CDR1 and CDR2: LNHDA and SQIVND (reference sequence). The CDR3 loop spans 13 amino acids.

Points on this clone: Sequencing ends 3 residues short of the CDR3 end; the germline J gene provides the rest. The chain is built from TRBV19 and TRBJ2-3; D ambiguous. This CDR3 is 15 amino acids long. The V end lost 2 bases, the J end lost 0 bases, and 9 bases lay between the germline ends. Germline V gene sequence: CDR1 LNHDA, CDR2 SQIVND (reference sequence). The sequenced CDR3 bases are TGTGCCAGTAGTATACAGACAACTAGCACAGATACG. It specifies CASSIQTTSTDT. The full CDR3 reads CASSIQTTSTDTQYF.

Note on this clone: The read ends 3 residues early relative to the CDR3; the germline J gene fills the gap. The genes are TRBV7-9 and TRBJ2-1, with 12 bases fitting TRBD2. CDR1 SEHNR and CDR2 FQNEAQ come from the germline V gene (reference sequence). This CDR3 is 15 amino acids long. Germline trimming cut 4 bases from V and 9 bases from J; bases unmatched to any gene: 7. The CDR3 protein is CASSSRTSGTTEQFF. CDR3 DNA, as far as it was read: TGTGCCAGCAGCTCCCGGACTAGCGGGACTACTGAG.

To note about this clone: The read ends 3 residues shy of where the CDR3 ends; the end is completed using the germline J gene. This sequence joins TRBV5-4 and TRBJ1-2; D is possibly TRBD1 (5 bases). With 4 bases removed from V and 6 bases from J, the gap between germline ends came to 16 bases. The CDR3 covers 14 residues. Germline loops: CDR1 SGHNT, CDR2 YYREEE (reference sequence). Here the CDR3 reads CASSESGGPHGYTF. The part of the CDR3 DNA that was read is TGTGCCAGCAGCGAGTCGGGGGGTCCCCATGGC. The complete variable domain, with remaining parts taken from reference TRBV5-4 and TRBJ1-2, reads ETGVTQSPTHLIKTRGQQVTLRCSSQSGHNTVSWYQQALGQGPQFIFQYYREEENGRGNFPPRFSGLQFPNYSSELNVNALELDDSALYLCASSESGGPHGYTFGSGTRLTVV.

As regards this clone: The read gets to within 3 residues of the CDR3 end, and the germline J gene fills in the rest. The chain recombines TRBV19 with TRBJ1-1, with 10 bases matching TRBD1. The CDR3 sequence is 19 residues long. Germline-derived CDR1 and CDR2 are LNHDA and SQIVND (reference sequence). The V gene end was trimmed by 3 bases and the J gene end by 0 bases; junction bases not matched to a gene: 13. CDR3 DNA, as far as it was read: TGTGCCAGTAGTATCCCGCACTACGGGACAGGGGACGTGAACACTGAA. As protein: CASSIPHYGTGDVNTE. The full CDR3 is CASSIPHYGTGDVNTEAFF.

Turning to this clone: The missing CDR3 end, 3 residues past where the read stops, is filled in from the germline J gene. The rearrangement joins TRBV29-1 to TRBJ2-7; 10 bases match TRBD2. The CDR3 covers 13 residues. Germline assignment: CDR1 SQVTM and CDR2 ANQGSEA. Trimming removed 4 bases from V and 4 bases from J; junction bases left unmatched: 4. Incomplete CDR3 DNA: TGCAGCGTTGTGACTAGCGGGCCGTACGAG. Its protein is CSVVTSGPYE. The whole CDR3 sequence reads CSVVTSGPYEQYF.

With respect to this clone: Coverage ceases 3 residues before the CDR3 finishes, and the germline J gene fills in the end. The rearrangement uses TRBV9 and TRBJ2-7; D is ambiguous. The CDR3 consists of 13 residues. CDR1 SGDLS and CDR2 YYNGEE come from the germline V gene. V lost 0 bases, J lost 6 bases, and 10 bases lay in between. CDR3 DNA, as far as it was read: TGTGCCAGCAGCGTAGCTCTATCCCGCGAG. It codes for CASSVALSRE. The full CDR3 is CASSVALSREQYF.

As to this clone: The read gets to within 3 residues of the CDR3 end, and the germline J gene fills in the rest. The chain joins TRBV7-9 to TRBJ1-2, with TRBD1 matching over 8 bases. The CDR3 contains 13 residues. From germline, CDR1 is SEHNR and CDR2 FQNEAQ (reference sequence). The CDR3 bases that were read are TGTGCCAGCAGCTTATTTGGACAGGGCGAC. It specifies CASSLFGQGD. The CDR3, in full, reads CASSLFGQGDYTF. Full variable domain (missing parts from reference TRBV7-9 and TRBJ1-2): DTGVSQNPRHKITKRGQNVTFRCDPISEHNRLYWYRQTLGQGPEFLTYFQNEAQLEKSRLLSDRFSAERPKGSFSTLEIQRTEQGDSAMYLCASSLFGQGDYTFGSGTRLTVV.

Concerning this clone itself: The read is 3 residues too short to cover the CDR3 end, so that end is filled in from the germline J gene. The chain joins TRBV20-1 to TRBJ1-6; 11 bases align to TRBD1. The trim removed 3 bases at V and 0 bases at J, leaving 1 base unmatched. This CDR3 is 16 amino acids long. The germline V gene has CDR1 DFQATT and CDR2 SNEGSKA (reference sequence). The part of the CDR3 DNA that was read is TGCAGTGCTAGGGGACAGGGGGTCTCCTATAATTCACCC. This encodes CSARGQGVSYNSP. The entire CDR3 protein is CSARGQGVSYNSPLHF.

CDR3 bases read: TGTGCCAGTAGTATAGCCAGGGGACGCTCCTACGAG. Its translation: CASSIARGRSYE. The CDR3 in full is CASSIARGRSYEQYF. The chain is built from TRBV19 and TRBJ2-7, with D possibly TRBD1 on 6 matching bases. The missing CDR3 end, 3 residues past where the read stops, is filled in from the germline J gene. Trimming shortened V by 1 base and J by 0 bases, and 10 bases separated the two germline ends. Germline V lookup: CDR1 LNHDA, CDR2 SQIVND (reference sequence). The CDR3 sequence is 15 residues long.

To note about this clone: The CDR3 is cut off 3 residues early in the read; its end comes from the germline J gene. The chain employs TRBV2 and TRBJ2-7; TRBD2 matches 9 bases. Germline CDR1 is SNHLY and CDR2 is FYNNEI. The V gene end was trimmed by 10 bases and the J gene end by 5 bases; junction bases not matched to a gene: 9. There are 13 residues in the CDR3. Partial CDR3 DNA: TGTGCCACTATCTCGGGACTAGCCGACGAG. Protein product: CATISGLADE. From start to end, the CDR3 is CATISGLADEQYF.

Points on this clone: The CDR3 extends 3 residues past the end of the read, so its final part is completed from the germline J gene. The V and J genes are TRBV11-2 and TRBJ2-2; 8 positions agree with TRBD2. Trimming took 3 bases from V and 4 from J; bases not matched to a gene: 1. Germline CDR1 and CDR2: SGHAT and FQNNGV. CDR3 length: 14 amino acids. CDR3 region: CASSFGGVTGELFF. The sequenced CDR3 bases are TGTGCCAGCAGCTTCGGGGGGGTCACCGGGGAG.

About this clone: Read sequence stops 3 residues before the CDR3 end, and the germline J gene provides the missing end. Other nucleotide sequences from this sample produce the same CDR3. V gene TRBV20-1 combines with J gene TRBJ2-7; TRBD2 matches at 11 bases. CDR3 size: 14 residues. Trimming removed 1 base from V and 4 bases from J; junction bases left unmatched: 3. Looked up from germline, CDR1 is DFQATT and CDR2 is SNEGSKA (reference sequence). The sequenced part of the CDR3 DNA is TGCAGTGCTAGAGCTAGCGGGAGGAGTTACGAG. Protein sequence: CSARASGRSYE. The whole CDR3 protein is CSARASGRSYEQYF.

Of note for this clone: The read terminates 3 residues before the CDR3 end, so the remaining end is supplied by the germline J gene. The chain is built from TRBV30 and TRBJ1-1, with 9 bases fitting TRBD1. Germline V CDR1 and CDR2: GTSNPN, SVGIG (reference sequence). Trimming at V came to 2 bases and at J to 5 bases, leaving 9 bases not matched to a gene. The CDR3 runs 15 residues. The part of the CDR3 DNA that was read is TGTGCCTGGAGTCCGGGAACAGGGGGCTGGACTGAA. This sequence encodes CAWSPGTGGWTE. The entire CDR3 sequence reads CAWSPGTGGWTEAFF.

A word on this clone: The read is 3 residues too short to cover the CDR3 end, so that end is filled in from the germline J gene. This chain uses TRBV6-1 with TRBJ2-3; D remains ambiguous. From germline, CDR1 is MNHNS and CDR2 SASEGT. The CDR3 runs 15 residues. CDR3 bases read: TGTGCCAGCAGTGAAGATTGGCTCGTGAGCGAGACG. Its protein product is CASSEDWLVSET. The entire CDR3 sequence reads CASSEDWLVSETQYF.

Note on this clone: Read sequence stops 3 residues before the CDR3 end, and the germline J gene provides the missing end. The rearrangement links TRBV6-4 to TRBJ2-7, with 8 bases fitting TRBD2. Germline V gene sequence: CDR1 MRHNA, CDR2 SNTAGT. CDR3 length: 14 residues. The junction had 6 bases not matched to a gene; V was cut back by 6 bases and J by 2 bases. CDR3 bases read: TGTGCCAGCAGCGGGGGGGCAGGGACCTACGAG. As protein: CASSGGAGTYE. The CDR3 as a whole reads CASSGGAGTYEQYF.

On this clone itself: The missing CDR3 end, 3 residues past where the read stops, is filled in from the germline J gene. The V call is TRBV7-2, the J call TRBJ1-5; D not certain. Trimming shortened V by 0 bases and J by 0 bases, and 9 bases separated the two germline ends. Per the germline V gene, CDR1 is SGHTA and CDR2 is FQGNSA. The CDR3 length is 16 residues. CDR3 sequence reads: CASSLASGYSNQPQHF. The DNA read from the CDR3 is TGTGCCAGCAGCTTAGCATCAGGCTATAGCAATCAGCCC.

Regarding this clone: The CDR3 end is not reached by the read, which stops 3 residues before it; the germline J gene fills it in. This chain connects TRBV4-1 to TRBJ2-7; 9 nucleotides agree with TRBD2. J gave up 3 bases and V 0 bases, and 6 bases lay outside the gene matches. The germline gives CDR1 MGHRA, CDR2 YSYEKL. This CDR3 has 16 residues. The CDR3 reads CASSQDLGSGSYEQYF. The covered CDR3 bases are TGCGCCAGCAGCCAAGATCTAGGTAGCGGGAGCTACGAG.

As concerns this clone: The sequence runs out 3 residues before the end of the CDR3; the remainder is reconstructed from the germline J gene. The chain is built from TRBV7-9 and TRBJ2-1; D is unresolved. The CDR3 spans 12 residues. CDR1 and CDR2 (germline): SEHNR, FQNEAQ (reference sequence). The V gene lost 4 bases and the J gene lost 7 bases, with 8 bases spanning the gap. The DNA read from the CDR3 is TGTGCCAGCAGCTCCGACTGGAATGAG. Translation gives CASSSDWNE. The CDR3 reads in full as CASSSDWNEQFF.